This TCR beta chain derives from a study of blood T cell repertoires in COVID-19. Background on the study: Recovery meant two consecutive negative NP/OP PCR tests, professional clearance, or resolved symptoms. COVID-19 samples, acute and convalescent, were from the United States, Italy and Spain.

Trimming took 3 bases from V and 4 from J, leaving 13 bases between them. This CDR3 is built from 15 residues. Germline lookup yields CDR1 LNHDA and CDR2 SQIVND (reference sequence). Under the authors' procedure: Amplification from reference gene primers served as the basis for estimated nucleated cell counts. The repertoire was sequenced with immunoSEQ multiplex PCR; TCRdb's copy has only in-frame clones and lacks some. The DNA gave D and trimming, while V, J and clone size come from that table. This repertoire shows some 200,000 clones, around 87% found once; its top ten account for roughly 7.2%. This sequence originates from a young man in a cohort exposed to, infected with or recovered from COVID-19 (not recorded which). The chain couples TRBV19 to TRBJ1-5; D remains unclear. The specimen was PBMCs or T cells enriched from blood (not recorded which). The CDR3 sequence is CASSIPPAGNQPQHF. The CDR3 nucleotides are TGTGCCAGTAGTATCCCCCCTGCGGGAAATCAGCCCCAGCATTTT. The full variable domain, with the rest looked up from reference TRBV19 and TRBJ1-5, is DGGITQSPKYLFRKEGQNVTLSCEQNLNHDAMYWYRQDPGQGLRLIYYSQIVNDFQKGDIAEGYSVSREKKESFPLTVTSAQKNPTAFYLCASSIPPAGNQPQHFGDGTRLSIL.